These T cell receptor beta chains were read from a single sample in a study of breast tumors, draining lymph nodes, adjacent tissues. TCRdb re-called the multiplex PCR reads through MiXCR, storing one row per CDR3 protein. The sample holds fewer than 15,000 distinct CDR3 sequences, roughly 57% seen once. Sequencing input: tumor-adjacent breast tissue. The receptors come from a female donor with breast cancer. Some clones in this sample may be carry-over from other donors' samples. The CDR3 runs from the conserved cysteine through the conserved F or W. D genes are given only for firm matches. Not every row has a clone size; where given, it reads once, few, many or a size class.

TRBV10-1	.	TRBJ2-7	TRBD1	CASIPGQGPRQYF
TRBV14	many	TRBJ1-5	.	CASSQDRQLNQPQHF
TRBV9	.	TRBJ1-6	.	CASSVNMGSPLHF
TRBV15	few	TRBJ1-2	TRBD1	CATSIRQGEGYTF
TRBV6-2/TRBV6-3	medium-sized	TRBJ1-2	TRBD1	CASRLSEGAYGYTF
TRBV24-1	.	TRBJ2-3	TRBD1	CATGGRTGTTDTQYF
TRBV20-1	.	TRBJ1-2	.	CSARVVYRADLPLANYGYTF
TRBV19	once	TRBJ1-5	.	CASSFGSDQPQHF
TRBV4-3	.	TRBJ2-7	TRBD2	CASSQRLAGTYEQYF
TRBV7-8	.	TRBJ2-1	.	CASSTDPPVAENYNEQFF
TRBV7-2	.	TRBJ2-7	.	CASSPLTYEQYF
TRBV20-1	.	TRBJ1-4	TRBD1	CSASKGQTSTNEKLFF
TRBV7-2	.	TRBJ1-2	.	CASSLALYVHYGYTF
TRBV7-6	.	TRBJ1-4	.	CASSLDEGSQLFF
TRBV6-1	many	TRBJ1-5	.	CASKAGFGNQPQHF
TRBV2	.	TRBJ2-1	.	CASSGWGPKMLDEQFF
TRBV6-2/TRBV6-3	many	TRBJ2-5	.	CASSHAETQYF
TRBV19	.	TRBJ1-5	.	CASSMRREEQPQHF
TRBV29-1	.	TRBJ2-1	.	CSVEESSYNEQFF
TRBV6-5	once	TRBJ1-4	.	CASSPHGGGEKLFF